The 29 T cell receptor beta chains below come from one sample, sequenced in a study of T cells in Graves' hyperthyroidism and ophthalmopathy. Amplified TCR beta CDR3 regions came from RNA transcripts. The HTBI primer set was used in a first-round RT-PCR of the TCR CDR3. TCRdb ran MiXCR on the multiplex PCR reads and lists one entry per CDR3 protein. The sample lists about 570,000 distinct CDR3 sequences; less than 15% were seen once. The sequenced sample was blood. These receptors were taken from a woman aged 35 to 49 with Graves' hyperthyroidism.

The chain uses TRBV20-1 and TRBJ2-1; 11 nucleotides agree with TRBD1. With 6 bases clipped from V and 3 bases from J, the junction kept 7 bases outside the gene matches. Germline V CDR1 and CDR2: DFQATT, SNEGSKA (reference sequence). CDR3 length: 15 amino acids. In DNA, the CDR3 is TGCAGTGCCCGGCGCGGGACAGGGGGCTACAATGAGCAGTTCTTC. It encodes CSARRGTGGYNEQFF.

This clonotype was counted many times. This chain links TRBV5-1 with TRBJ1-1; the match to TRBD1 covers 7 bases. CDR1 and CDR2 (germline): SGHRS, YFSETQ. With 2 bases clipped from V and 5 bases from J, the junction kept 9 bases outside the gene matches. This CDR3 is built from 15 residues. The CDR3 spells CASSFRRTGGTEAFF. DNA for the CDR3: TGCGCCAGCAGCTTCAGACGGACAGGCGGAACTGAAGCTTTCTTT.

This clonotype was found a few times. A much larger clone lies a single base off, so this may be a read error. The chain recombines TRBV27 with TRBJ1-1, with D unclear. This CDR3 has 15 amino acids. Germline CDR1 reads MNHEY; CDR2 reads SMNVEV (reference sequence). V lost 0 bases, J lost 4 bases, and 12 bases lay in between. DNA for the CDR3: TGTGCCAGCAGTTTATCGGGGAACTTGAGCACTGAAGCTTTCTTT. This sequence encodes CASSLSGNLSTEAFF.

This clonotype showed up many times. The J gene is TRBJ2-1, the V gene TRBV25-1, with D possibly called TRBD1 or TRBD2 (5 bases each). Germline CDR1 and CDR2: MGHDK and SYGVNS. V dropped 2 bases and J dropped 4 bases, with 12 bases sitting between them. The CDR3 runs to 15 residues. The CDR3 DNA reads TGTGCCAGCAGTGAAGTGGGGACCGGTTACAATGAGCAGTTCTTC. It encodes CASSEVGTGYNEQFF.

This clonotype came up a few times. V is TRBV6-1 and J is TRBJ2-2; TRBD1 might be the D (6 bases). This CDR3 is built from 15 residues. Trimming took 6 bases from V and 2 from J, leaving 13 bases between them. From germline, CDR1 is MNHNS and CDR2 SASEGT. CDR3 region: CASRKSQGNTGELFF. The CDR3 DNA is TGTGCCAGCAGGAAATCACAGGGAAACACCGGGGAGCTGTTTTTT.

The chain recombines TRBV15 with TRBJ2-5, with 14 nucleotides matching TRBD2. The CDR3 is made up of 18 amino acids. From germline, CDR1 is LNHNV and CDR2 YYDKDF (reference sequence). The trim removed 2 bases at V and 5 bases at J, leaving 10 bases unmatched. CDR3 nucleotide sequence: TGTGCCACCAGCAGACGTCCGACTAGCGGGAGGGCGGGGGAGACCCAGTACTTC. This gives the protein CATSRRPTSGRAGETQYF.

The table lists this clonotype with many counts. The CDR3 nucleotides are TGTGCCAGCAGTTACGGGGCAGGGTTAAACAATCAGCCCCAGCATTTT. This sequence encodes CASSYGAGLNNQPQHF. The chain links TRBV6-2 or TRBV6-3 to TRBJ1-5; possibly TRBD1 for D (5 bases). CDR3 length: 16 residues. Trimming cost V 2 bases and J 3 bases, with 14 bases left between them. Germline values: CDR1 MNHEY, CDR2 SVGEGT.

In its sample, this clonotype was seen many times. The DNA for the CDR3 is TGTGCCAGCAGCGCGTTGACAGCGCCCTCCTACAATGAGCAGTTCTTC. It translates to CASSALTAPSYNEQFF. J is TRBJ2-1 and V is TRBV7-3, with D possibly TRBD1 on 5 matching bases. The germline CDR1 and CDR2 sequences are SGHTA and FQGTGA. V lost 5 bases, J lost 0 bases, and 14 bases lay in between. The CDR3 has 16 amino acids.

The CDR3 nucleotides are TGTGCCAGCAGCGTAGACGTGGGAAGTAGCAATCAGCCCCAGCATTTT. This encodes CASSVDVGSSNQPQHF. The chain combines TRBV9 with TRBJ1-5; no clear D gene. Trimming took 0 bases from V and 0 from J, leaving 10 bases between them. Germline CDR1 is SGDLS and CDR2 is YYNGEE. This CDR3 is 16 amino acids long.

This clonotype was detected many times. This chain joins TRBV10-1 and TRBJ2-5; D remains unclear. CDR1 and CDR2 (germline): WNHNN, SYGVQD (reference sequence). This CDR3 has 14 residues. V was trimmed by 0 bases and J by 5 bases, leaving 10 bases between them. CDR3 sequence: CASSESALMETQYF. CDR3 DNA sequence: TGCGCCAGCAGTGAGTCAGCGCTTATGGAGACCCAGTACTTC.

This clonotype was seen only a few times. The rearrangement joins TRBV27 to TRBJ2-7, with 8 nucleotides matching TRBD1. V lost 5 bases, J lost 3 bases, and 15 bases stayed unmatched. The CDR3 length is 17 residues. CDR1 and CDR2 from the germline V gene are MNHEY and SMNVEV (reference sequence). This chain's CDR3 is CASSKITPGQVIYEQYF. CDR3 coding DNA: TGTGCCAGCAGTAAAATAACGCCGGGACAGGTTATCTACGAGCAGTACTTC.

This clonotype has a handful of counts. The chain has TRBV18 and TRBJ2-7; tentative D call: TRBD2 (6 bases). This CDR3 is built from 18 residues. CDR1 and CDR2 (germline): KGHSH, LQKENI. Trimming left V 3 bases short and J 0 bases short, with 21 bases between. CDR3 nucleotides: TGTGCCAGCTCACCTTTAGGGAGGCAGATAGGGAACTCCTACGAGCAGTACTTC. It codes for CASSPLGRQIGNSYEQYF.

This clonotype was counted many times. The chain recombines TRBV28 with TRBJ2-5; 7 nucleotides align to TRBD2. The V gene end was trimmed by 5 bases and the J gene end by 0 bases; junction bases not matched to a gene: 6. The CDR3 runs 15 residues. In germline, CDR1 is MDHEN, CDR2 SYDVKM. The CDR3 DNA sequence: TGTGCCAGCAGTCGGAGCGGGATTTACCAAGAGACCCAGTACTTC. This sequence encodes CASSRSGIYQETQYF.

This clonotype has ten or more counts. The chain recombines TRBV20-1 with TRBJ2-3, with a tentative D call TRBD2 (6 bases). V was pared by 3 bases and J by 2 bases, with 12 bases between. The germline V gene encodes CDR1 DFQATT and CDR2 SNEGSKA (reference sequence). CDR3 length: 14 amino acids. DNA for the CDR3: TGCAGTGCTAGGAGCCTAGCGACCACAGATACGCAGTATTTT. Translated, it gives CSARSLATTDTQYF.

The rearrangement uses TRBV20-1 and TRBJ2-7, with D tentatively TRBD2 (5 bases). The CDR3 is 12 residues long. V was cut by 4 bases and J by 5 bases, with 12 bases left in between. Germline-derived CDR1 and CDR2 are DFQATT and SNEGSKA (reference sequence). The CDR3 region has the DNA TGCAGTGCTACAGAGGGCCTGAACGAGCAGTACTTC. Encoded protein: CSATEGLNEQYF.

This rearrangement joins TRBV5-8 to TRBJ2-2, with TRBD2 matching over 9 bases. In germline, CDR1 is SGHTS, CDR2 YDEGEE. The CDR3 totals 16 residues. V lost 1 base to trimming and J lost 4 bases; unmatched junction nucleotides: 5. Here the CDR3 reads CASSLSGGHGTGELFF. CDR3 DNA sequence: TGTGCCAGCAGCTTGAGCGGGGGGCATGGCACCGGGGAGCTGTTTTTT.

For this clonotype: At one end, the junction sequence differs from germline, possibly due to a read error. The CDR3 region is CATAGTGGSLLHF. CDR3 DNA: TGTGCCACTGCCGGGACAGGGGGATCACTCCTCCACTTT. The rearrangement uses TRBV28 and TRBJ1-6, with 11 bases identical to TRBD1. CDR3 length: 13 amino acids. CDR1 and CDR2 (germline): MDHEN, SYDVKM.

The DNA of the CDR3 is TGTGCCATCAGTGAAACGAAAGTATTCCAGTTCTTC. It is translated as CAISETKVFQFF. J is TRBJ2-1 and V is TRBV10-3, with D unresolved. V lost 3 bases to trimming and J lost 13 bases, with 13 bases between them. The CDR3 has 12 residues. Germline CDR1 ENHRY, CDR2 SYGVKD.

This clonotype was seen a few times. This chain links TRBV6-1 with TRBJ1-5, with D unclear. Germline CDR1 reads MNHNS; CDR2 reads SASEGT. The CDR3 spans 14 residues. The V gene lost 4 bases and the J gene lost 7 bases, with 14 bases spanning the gap. The CDR3 reads CASSATRVQQPQHF. The DNA of the CDR3 is TGTGCCAGCAGTGCGACACGCGTTCAGCAGCCCCAGCATTTT.

This clonotype was seen many times. The genes are TRBV12-3 or TRBV12-4 and TRBJ2-3; a possible D gene is TRBD2 (5 bases). There are 13 residues in the CDR3. The ends were cut back, 4 bases at V and 5 bases at J, with 10 bases in the middle. The chain's CDR3 is CASSSPREDTQYF. In nucleotides, the CDR3 is TGTGCCAGCAGTTCCCCTCGGGAAGATACGCAGTATTTT.

This clonotype has ten or more counts. The gene calls are TRBV6-1 and TRBJ2-1; D gene ambiguous. The CDR3 runs to 15 residues. In germline, CDR1 is MNHNS, CDR2 SASEGT. With 5 bases removed from V and 2 bases from J, the gap between germline ends came to 13 bases. The CDR3 sequence is CASSSRHWPYNEQFF. CDR3 DNA sequence: TGTGCCAGCAGTTCCCGACATTGGCCCTACAATGAGCAGTTCTTC.

The J gene is TRBJ2-2, the V gene TRBV5-1, with 8 bases aligning to TRBD1. The CDR3 runs 16 residues. V shed 4 bases and J 3 bases; nucleotides not matched to a gene: 8. Germline V gene sequence: CDR1 SGHRS, CDR2 YFSETQ. This CDR3 is CASSRQGLLDTGELFF. In DNA form, the CDR3 reads TGCGCCAGCAGCAGACAGGGGTTGTTGGACACCGGGGAGCTGTTTTTT. The full variable domain, in which reference TRBV5-1 and TRBJ2-2 provide the parts outside the CDR3, is KAGVTQTPRYLIKTRGQQVTLSCSPISGHRSVSWYQQTPGQGLQFLFEYFSETQRNKGNFPGRFSGRQFSNSRSEMNVSTLELGDSALYLCASSRQGLLDTGELFFGEGSRLTVL.

Only a few counts were recorded for this clonotype. Just one base apart from a much larger clone, this may be a read error. The rearrangement links TRBV28 to TRBJ2-3, with D possibly matching TRBD2 (6 bases). CDR1 MDHEN and CDR2 SYDVKM come from the germline V gene. The CDR3 is 14 amino acids. Trimming stripped 8 bases from V and 2 bases from J, with 14 bases between. In DNA, the CDR3 is TGTGCCAGCCCTAGCAGCGGGTACACAGATACGCAGTATTTT. This sequence encodes CASPSSGYTDTQYF.

The CDR3 DNA reads as TGTGCCAGCAGCCGGGACAGGGGGTTACAAGAGACCCAGTACTTC. Its translation is CASSRDRGLQETQYF. The rearrangement links TRBV25-1 to TRBJ2-5; 11 positions agree with TRBD1. With V trimmed by 6 bases and J by 2 bases, 5 bases remained unmatched. This CDR3 has 15 amino acids. Per the germline V gene, CDR1 is MGHDK and CDR2 is SYGVNS. Supplemented by reference TRBV25-1 and TRBJ2-5, the full variable domain reads EADIYQTPRYLVIGTGKKITLECSQTMGHDKMYWYQQDPGMELHLIHYSYGVNSTEKGDLSSESTVSRIRTEHFPLTLESARPSHTSQYLCASSRDRGLQETQYFGPGTRLLVL.

The rearrangement joins TRBV20-1 to TRBJ1-1, with D tentatively TRBD1 (6 bases). From germline, CDR1 is DFQATT and CDR2 SNEGSKA (reference sequence). The CDR3 extends over 13 amino acids. V was trimmed by 4 bases and J by 5 bases, leaving 14 bases between them. The CDR3 region has the DNA TGCAGTGCTACAGGGGCAGGAGGGACTGAAGCTTTCTTT. This translates into CSATGAGGTEAFF.

V usage is TRBV28 and J usage is TRBJ2-6, with D unresolved. This CDR3 is 14 amino acids long. Germline V gene data show CDR1 as MDHEN and CDR2 as SYDVKM. V lost 8 bases to trimming and J lost 5 bases, with 13 bases between them. The chain's CDR3 is CASYPTSRANVLTF. CDR3 nucleotide sequence: TGTGCCAGCTATCCAACAAGTAGGGCCAACGTCCTGACTTTC.

There are many counts of this clonotype. V usage is TRBV28 and J usage is TRBJ1-1; a weak D match, TRBD1 (6 bases). Trimming cost V 10 bases and J 3 bases, with 12 bases left between them. CDR1 MDHEN and CDR2 SYDVKM come from the germline V gene. The CDR3 runs to 12 residues. CDR3 nucleotide sequence: TGTGCCACCAAAGGGGGATACACTGAAGCTTTCTTT. It specifies CATKGGYTEAFF.

This chain links TRBV5-1 with TRBJ2-5; D may be TRBD1 (5 bases). CDR3 length: 14 residues. Looked up from germline, CDR1 is SGHRS and CDR2 is YFSETQ. The V gene lost 4 bases and the J gene lost 1 base, with 11 bases spanning the gap. The CDR3 DNA reads TGCGCCAGCAGCGAGCAGGGTGGCCAAGAGACCCAGTACTTC. As protein: CASSEQGGQETQYF.

This clonotype was detected ten times or more. The chain has TRBV30 and TRBJ1-1; 8 bases agree with TRBD1. V gave up 2 bases and J gave up 3 bases; unmatched junction bases: 14. Germline V lookup: CDR1 GTSNPN, CDR2 SVGIG (reference sequence). This CDR3 comprises 17 residues. The CDR3 DNA is TGTGCCTGGAGTCTAAGGACAGGGAAGTTAAAGGACACTGAAGCTTTCTTT. Protein product: CAWSLRTGKLKDTEAFF.